This entry features one T cell receptor beta chain sequence. Its antigen is currently unknown. V was pared by 2 bases and J by 6 bases, with 8 bases of the junction left unmatched. The germline V gene has CDR1 LNHDA and CDR2 SQIVND (reference sequence). This CDR3 is 15 amino acids long. This record belongs to a study of OX40 agonist ivuxolimab in advanced cancers. Study background: Patients were dosed with the agonistic anti-OX40 (CD134) antibody ivuxolimab. Partial responses were achieved by three patients, of whom one had hepatocellular carcinoma and two had cutaneous melanoma. General study findings and limits: Averaging showed that CD8+ T cells had more expanded clones than CD4+ did.

Cycle 7 day 1, cycle 4 day 1, and baseline were the timepoints at which blood was sampled. Here immunoSEQ multiplex PCR was the method, and the copy in TCRdb shows in-frame clones only, minus some. The data hold under 100,000 clones, with more than 80% observed a single time. The rearrangement joins TRBV19 to TRBJ2-7; 9 bases line up with TRBD2. The origin of this receptor is an adult with an advanced solid tumor such as melanoma, head and neck, liver or kidney cancer. The sequences come from CD4+ or CD8+ T cells sorted from blood, collected in a trial of the OX40 agonist ivuxolimab. In DNA, the CDR3 is TGTGCCAGTAGTATAATGGCGGGGGGGCGAGTCGAGCAGTACTTC. This gives the protein CASSIMAGGRVEQYF.